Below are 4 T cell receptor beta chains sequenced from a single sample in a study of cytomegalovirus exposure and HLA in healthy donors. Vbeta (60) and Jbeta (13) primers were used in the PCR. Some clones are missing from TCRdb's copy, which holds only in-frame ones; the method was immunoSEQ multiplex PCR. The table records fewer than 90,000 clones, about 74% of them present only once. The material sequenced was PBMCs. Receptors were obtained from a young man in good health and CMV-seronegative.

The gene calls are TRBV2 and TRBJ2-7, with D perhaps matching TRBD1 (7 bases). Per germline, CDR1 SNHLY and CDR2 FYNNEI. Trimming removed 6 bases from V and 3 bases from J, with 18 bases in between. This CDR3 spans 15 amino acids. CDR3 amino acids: CASRGGTVTYYEQYF. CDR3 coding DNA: TGTGCCAGCAGAGGAGGGACAGTTACGTACTACGAGCAGTACTTC.

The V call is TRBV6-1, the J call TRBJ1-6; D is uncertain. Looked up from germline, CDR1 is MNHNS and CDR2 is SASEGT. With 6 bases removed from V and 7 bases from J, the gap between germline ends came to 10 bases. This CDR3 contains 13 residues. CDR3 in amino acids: CASSGGENSPLHF. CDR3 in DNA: TGTGCCAGCAGCGGCGGGGAAAATTCACCCCTCCACTTT.

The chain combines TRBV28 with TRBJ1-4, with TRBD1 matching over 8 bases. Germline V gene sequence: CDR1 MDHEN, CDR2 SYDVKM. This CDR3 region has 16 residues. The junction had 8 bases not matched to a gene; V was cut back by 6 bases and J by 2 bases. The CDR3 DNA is TGTGCCAGCAGCCCGGGACAGGTCTCCACTAATGAAAAACTGTTTTTT. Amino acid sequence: CASSPGQVSTNEKLFF.

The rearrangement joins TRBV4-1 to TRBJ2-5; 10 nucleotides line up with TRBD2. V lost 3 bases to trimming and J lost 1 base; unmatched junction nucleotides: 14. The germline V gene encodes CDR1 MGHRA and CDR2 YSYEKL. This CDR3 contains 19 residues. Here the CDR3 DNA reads TGCGCCAGCAGCCAGTTCCCCTGGACTAGCGGAGATCCCCAAGAGACCCAGTACTTC. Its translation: CASSQFPWTSGDPQETQYF.